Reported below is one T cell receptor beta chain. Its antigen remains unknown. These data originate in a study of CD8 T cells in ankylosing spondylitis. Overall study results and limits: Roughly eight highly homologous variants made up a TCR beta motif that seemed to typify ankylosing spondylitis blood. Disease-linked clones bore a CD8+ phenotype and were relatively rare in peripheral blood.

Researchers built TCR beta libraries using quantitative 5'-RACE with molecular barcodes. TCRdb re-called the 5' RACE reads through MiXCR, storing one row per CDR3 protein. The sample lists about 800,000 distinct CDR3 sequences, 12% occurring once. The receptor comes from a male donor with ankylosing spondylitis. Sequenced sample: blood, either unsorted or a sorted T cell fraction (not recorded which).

The CDR3 sequence is CASSSGVSTNEKLFF. Here the CDR3 DNA reads TGTGCCAGCAGCTCTGGGGTTTCAACTAATGAAAAACTGTTTTTT. The chain has TRBV5-6 and TRBJ1-4, with unresolved D. The CDR3 length is 15 residues. Trimming left V 3 bases short and J 0 bases short, with 9 bases between. CDR1 is SGHDT and CDR2 is YYEEEE in the germline V gene.